The clone carrying this T cell receptor beta chain was seen at least ten times. The target antigen is unknown. TCRdb ran MiXCR on the RT-PCR reads and lists one entry per CDR3 protein. The sample carries 650,000 to 800,000 distinct CDR3 sequences, approximately 15% recorded once. The CDR3 has 14 amino acids. CDR1 is ENHRY and CDR2 is SYGVKD in the germline V gene. V lost 4 bases, J lost 2 bases, and 1 base stayed unmatched. The sample is drawn from a study of response to subunit inactivated influenza vaccine. The study, taken as a whole, reports: It was the authors' suggestion that each seasonal influenza vaccination recruits few new T cells.

This clonotype was obtained from a man aged 50 to 60 who received an inactivated influenza vaccine. The chain recombines TRBV10-3 with TRBJ1-3, with TRBD1 identical over 8 bases. Sequencing was performed on PBMCs from blood, taken 14 days before vaccination. The CDR3 sequence is CAISGQGTGNTIYF. The CDR3 nucleotides read TGTGCCATCAGTGGACAGGGGACTGGAAACACCATATATTTT.